Included here is one T cell receptor beta chain sequence, with context. Its specificity is unknown. The entry originates in a study of T cell clones after liver transplantation. About the research overall: TCRbeta sequencing after a pre-transplant mixed lymphocyte reaction identified graft-donor-reactive clones, later tracked in post-transplant blood. Three of the eight recipients were HCV-positive; the rest had non-autoimmune, non-viral transplant indications. Tolerant meant at least one year fully off immunosuppression without liver enzymes above twice normal. Whole-study findings and limits: Graft donor-reactive T cells possibly entered the graft instead of undergoing deletion.

The V end was cut by 1 base, the J end by 1 base, with 7 bases between. The CDR3 extends over 14 amino acids. CDR1 is LNHDA and CDR2 is SQIVND in the germline V gene (reference sequence). Assay used: immunoSEQ multiplex PCR; TCRdb lists only in-frame clones, some missing. This table has roughly 57,000 clones, 65% to 75% appearing once. The chain employs TRBV19 and TRBJ2-5, with D hard to call. The specimen comprised CD4+ T cells from blood, sampled before liver transplant. The TCR was taken from a human donor who received a liver transplant. CDR3 coding DNA: TGTGCCAGTAGTATAGCCACAGCCCAAGAGACCCAGTACTTC. It translates to CASSIATAQETQYF.